The source of this TCR beta chain is a study of T cell responses to AZD1222 COVID-19 vaccine. Broader study findings: Among AZD1222 vaccinees, only six or seven were seropositive at baseline. Regions 160-218 and 743-854 dominated among vaccine-associated CD4 TCRs spanning spike. Elevations in Spike-specific TCR breadth and depth followed administration of two AZD1222 doses. In a largely white British group with more females than males, clonal diversity was possibly underestimated.

Germline trimming cut 0 bases from V and 5 bases from J; bases unmatched to any gene: 7. This CDR3 comprises 16 residues. CDR1 and CDR2 from the germline V gene are LNHNV and YYDKDF (reference sequence). About this clone: The antigen remains undetermined.

TCRdb's copy holds only in-frame clones and misses some; the assay was immunoSEQ multiplex PCR. The sample has under 200,000 clones; more than 90% are singletons. The chain recombines TRBV15 with TRBJ2-4; 7 bases are a match to TRBD1. This clonotype was obtained from an adult who received the MenACWY meningococcal vaccine as a control. Here the sequenced sample was peripheral blood, taken 28 days after the second dose of the MenACWY control vaccine. CDR3 sequence: CATSRDWTGLENIQYF. In DNA, the CDR3 is TGTGCCACCAGCAGAGATTGGACAGGTTTAGAAAACATTCAGTACTTC.